The T cell receptor (beta chain) under discussion was sequenced for a study of cytomegalovirus exposure and HLA in healthy donors. Germline V CDR1 and CDR2: MGHRA, YSYEKL. Trimming took off 6 bases at V and 5 bases at J, with 16 bases between the two ends. The CDR3 has 15 amino acids. Libraries were prepared by immunoSEQ multiplex PCR; TCRdb keeps only in-frame clonotypes and omits some of them. The table has some 100,000 clones, more than 85% seen once. The sample consisted of PBMCs. This TCR derives from a man between 18 and 35 years old in good health and CMV-seropositive. V usage is TRBV4-1 and J usage is TRBJ2-2; a possible D gene is TRBD2 (6 bases). CDR3 bases: TGCGCCAGCAGACGAACCGGGGGAACAACCGGGGAGCTGTTTTTT. It encodes CASRRTGGTTGELFF.